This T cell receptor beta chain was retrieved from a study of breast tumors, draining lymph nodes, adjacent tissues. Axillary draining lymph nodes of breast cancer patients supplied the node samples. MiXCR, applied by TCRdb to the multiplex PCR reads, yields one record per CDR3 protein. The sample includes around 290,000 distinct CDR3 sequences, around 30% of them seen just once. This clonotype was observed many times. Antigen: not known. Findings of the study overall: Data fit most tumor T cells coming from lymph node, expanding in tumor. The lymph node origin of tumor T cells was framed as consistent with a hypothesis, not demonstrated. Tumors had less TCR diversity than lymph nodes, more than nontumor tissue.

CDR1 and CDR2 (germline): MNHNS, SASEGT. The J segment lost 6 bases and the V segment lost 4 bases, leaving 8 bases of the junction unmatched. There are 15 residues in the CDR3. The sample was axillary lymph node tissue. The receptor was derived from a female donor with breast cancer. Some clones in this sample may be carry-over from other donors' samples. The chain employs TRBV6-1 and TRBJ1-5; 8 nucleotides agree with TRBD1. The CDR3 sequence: CASSVEQGVRQPQHF. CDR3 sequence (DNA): TGTGCCAGCAGTGTGGAACAGGGGGTTCGTCAGCCCCAGCATTTT.